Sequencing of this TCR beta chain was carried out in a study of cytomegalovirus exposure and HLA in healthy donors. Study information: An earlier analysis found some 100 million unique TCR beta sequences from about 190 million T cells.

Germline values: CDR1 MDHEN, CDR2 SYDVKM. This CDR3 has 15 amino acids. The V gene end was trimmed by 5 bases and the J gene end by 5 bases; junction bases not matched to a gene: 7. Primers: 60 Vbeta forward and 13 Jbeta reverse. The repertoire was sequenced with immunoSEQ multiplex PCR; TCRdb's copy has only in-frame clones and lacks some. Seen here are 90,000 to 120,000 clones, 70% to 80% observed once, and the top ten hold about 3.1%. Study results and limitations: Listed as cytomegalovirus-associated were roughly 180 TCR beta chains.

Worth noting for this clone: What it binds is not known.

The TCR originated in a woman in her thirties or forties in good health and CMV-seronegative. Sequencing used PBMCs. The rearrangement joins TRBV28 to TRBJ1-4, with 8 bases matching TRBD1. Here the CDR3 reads CASSPPGQANEKLFF. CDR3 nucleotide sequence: TGTGCCAGCAGTCCGCCGGGACAGGCAAATGAAAAACTGTTTTTT.